This is a list of T cell receptor beta chains from one sample in a study of T-cell reconstitution after alpha-beta-depleted transplantation in children. Each CDR3 protein gets one entry after TCRdb re-called the PCR reads with MiXCR. The sample lists more than 450,000 distinct CDR3 sequences, 18% occurring once. Here the sequenced sample was PBMCs from the stem cell graft donor, taken from the stem cell graft. All receptors come from a human donor who donated a stem cell graft to a child with acute lymphoblastic leukemia. Both conserved end residues are trimmed from each CDR3. Clone size, where shown, is once, few, many, or a class for clones that have expanded.

clone_size j_call v_call cdr3_aa
. TRBJ1-2 TRBV12-3/TRBV12-4 ASSLLGESYGYT
few TRBJ1-1 TRBV5-1 ASSRRWLDTEAF
few TRBJ2-5 TRBV12-3/TRBV12-4 ASSETGGLETQY
. TRBJ2-1 TRBV20-1 SASGASGAYNEQF
few TRBJ2-3 TRBV27 ASSLRGQEQY
few TRBJ1-2 TRBV20-1 SARLQGWEGYT
. TRBJ2-7 TRBV29-1 SVSGQAFSYEQY
few TRBJ1-1 TRBV19 ASQGSLNTEAF
. TRBJ2-1 TRBV20-1 SGAGLARSSYNEQF
. TRBJ2-7 TRBV30 AWIDGDYEQY
. TRBJ1-1 TRBV2 ASSVPGQDEAF
. TRBJ2-7 TRBV5-4 ASSFRINRGEQY
few TRBJ2-3 TRBV21-1 ASSLAGGTVDTQY
few TRBJ2-7 TRBV29-1 SVEDPEGSRSEQY
few TRBJ1-6 TRBV5-1 ASSYNPGTGRSPLH
many TRBJ2-2 TRBV12-3/TRBV12-4 ASSEGTSPNTGELF
few TRBJ1-5 TRBV28 ASIRGAGAILPQH